The present TCR beta chain was sequenced within a study of regulatory T cells in long-lasting Graves disease. This clonotype has ten or more counts. Specified time point: newly diagnosed GD, antithyroid drugs for less than 3 months. PBMC RNA was the source of the TCR library. CDR3-region Arm-PCR and iRepertoire HTBI primers produced the TCR beta libraries. TCRdb reprocessed the multiplex PCR reads with MiXCR, giving one entry per CDR3 protein. The table lists hundreds of thousands of distinct CDR3 sequences, about 16% of them singletons. V was pared by 6 bases and J by 6 bases, with 6 bases of the junction left unmatched. CDR1 and CDR2 (germline): MDHEN, SYDVKM. The CDR3 is 13 amino acids. This sample also belongs to another study, concerning T cells in Graves' hyperthyroidism and ophthalmopathy.

The sample consisted of peripheral blood mononuclear cells (PBMCs), taken at new diagnosis, from a patient treated with antithyroid drugs. The receptor was derived from a young man with Graves disease. The V call is TRBV28, the J call TRBJ2-3; 7 bases are shared with TRBD2. This CDR3 reads CASRLGGGDTQYF. In nucleotides, the CDR3 is TGTGCCAGCAGGTTGGGGGGAGGGGATACGCAGTATTTT.